These T cell receptor beta chains were read from a single sample in a study of T cells in Graves' hyperthyroidism and ophthalmopathy. TCRdb fed the multiplex PCR reads into MiXCR, producing one record per CDR3 protein. The sample holds around 420,000 distinct CDR3 sequences, roughly 13% seen once. Sequencing used blood. These receptors were taken from a woman under 30 with Graves' hyperthyroidism. CDR3s include the opening cysteine and the closing phenylalanine or tryptophan. Fields, in order: D gene, clone size, J gene, V gene, CDR3 DNA, CDR3 protein. A D gene is named only where the DNA matches it firmly. Size is stated for part of the rows, as once, few or many counts, or as a class when the clone is expanded.

. | many | TRBJ2-5 | TRBV20-1 | TGCAGTGCTATTGGGGCCCAACGTCAAGAGACCCAGTACTTC | CSAIGAQRQETQYF
. | many | TRBJ2-5 | TRBV28 | TGTGCCAGCAGTTTAGCGGGCGGCTCGCTCGCCGAGACCCAGTACTTC | CASSLAGGSLAETQYF
TRBD2 | few | TRBJ2-4 | TRBV28 | TGTGCCTCACGCGGGGGGGTCAAAAACATTCAGTACTTC | CASRGGVKNIQYF
TRBD2 | . | TRBJ2-7 | TRBV11-3 | TGTGCCAGCAGCTTAACTCTGCCCGGGACTAGCGGCTCCTACGAGCAGTACTTC | CASSLTLPGTSGSYEQYF
. | . | TRBJ1-1 | TRBV9 | TGTGCCAGCAGCACTCGACAGGAGAACATGAACACTGAAGCTTTCTTT | CASSTRQENMNTEAFF
TRBD2 | . | TRBJ2-7 | TRBV6-2/TRBV6-3 | TGTACCAGCAGTATGGGGACTAGCGGGAGCTCCTACAATGAGCAGTACTTC | CTSSMGTSGSSYNEQYF
TRBD2 | many | TRBJ2-5 | TRBV2 | TGTGCCAGCAGAACCGGGACTAGCGGGAGGGTAGAGACCCAGTACTTC | CASRTGTSGRVETQYF
. | few | TRBJ1-1 | TRBV7-3 | TGTGCCAGCAGCTTAACGGGGGTTGGACGTTTGACTGAAGCTTTCTTT | CASSLTGVGRLTEAFF
TRBD1 | few | TRBJ1-4 | TRBV11-2 | TGTGCCAGCAGCTTTGGACAGGGCCGGTCTAATGAAAAACTGTTTTTT | CASSFGQGRSNEKLFF
. | . | TRBJ2-1 | TRBV9 | TGTGCCAGCAGAGCGCCCGTTTGGGATGAGCAGTTCTTC | CASRAPVWDEQFF
. | many | TRBJ2-2 | TRBV6-1 | TGTGCCAGCAGCGAGGGACCGTACACCGGGGAGCTGTTTTTT | CASSEGPYTGELFF
TRBD1 | . | TRBJ2-7 | TRBV4-3 | TGCGCCAGCAGCCAAGATTTACAGGGGACCACCTACGAGCAGTACTTC | CASSQDLQGTTYEQYF
. | many | TRBJ2-7 | TRBV20-1 | TGCAGTGCTAGATCGGGGACGGGGCTGAGCTCCTACGAGCAGTACTTC | CSARSGTGLSSYEQYF
. | . | TRBJ1-6 | TRBV27 | TGTGCCAGCAGACAACCCAATTCACCCCTCCACTTT | CASRQPNSPLHF
TRBD2 | . | TRBJ2-7 | TRBV28 | TGTGCCAGCAGTTTCCTTCTGATGCGAGTAGCGGGAGTGGGGGAGCAGTACTTC | CASSFLLMRVAGVGEQYF
. | many | TRBJ1-1 | TRBV7-7 | TGTGCTAGCAGCTTACAACAGAACACTGAAGCTTTCTTT | CASSLQQNTEAFF
. | few | TRBJ2-1 | TRBV6-5 | TGTGCCAGCAGTTACTCGGACGCCTTGAATGAGCAGTTCTTC | CASSYSDALNEQFF
TRBD2 | . | TRBJ2-3 | TRBV5-1 | TGCGCCAGCAGCTGGACTAGCGGGAGGGCCCACGATACGCAGTATTTT | CASSWTSGRAHDTQYF
. | many | TRBJ2-1 | TRBV29-1 | TGCACCAAGGAAGGTGCGGATGGGAGGAAGTTCTTC | CTKEGADGRKFF
. | few | TRBJ1-1 | TRBV28 | TGTGCCAGCAATGTTTTTGCAGGGGATAACACTGAAGCTTTCTTT | CASNVFAGDNTEAFF
TRBD1 | few | TRBJ2-1 | TRBV28 | TGTGCCAGCAATGCTCGTACAGGGGATTTCTTC | CASNARTGDFF
. | few | TRBJ1-1 | TRBV19 | TGTGCCAGCGGAAAGGGCACACAGGTTGAAGCTTTCTTT | CASGKGTQVEAFF
. | many | TRBJ2-3 | TRBV6-1 | TGTGCCAGCAGTGAAAATTCCCTTGCCCGGGAGCGAACAGATACGCAGTATTTT | CASSENSLARERTDTQYF
. | many | TRBJ1-1 | TRBV6-1 | TGTGCCAGCAGTGAAGAGTATTCAGGGCCCACTGAAGCTTTCTTT | CASSEEYSGPTEAFF
. | many | TRBJ1-1 | TRBV6-2/TRBV6-3 | TGTGCCAGCAGTTACGGAACGCAGGGGAACACTGAAGCTTTCTTT | CASSYGTQGNTEAFF
. | . | TRBJ1-3 | TRBV30 | TGTGCCTGGAGTCTTTCTTGGGGAAACACCATATATTTT | CAWSLSWGNTIYF
. | many | TRBJ2-1 | TRBV10-3 | TGTGCCATCAGTGAGCCCGTATCCGTCCAGTTCTTC | CAISEPVSVQFF
. | . | TRBJ1-5 | TRBV6-1 | TGTGCCAGCAGACGGGGGGAGGGAGGACAGCCCCAGCATTTT | CASRRGEGGQPQHF
. | many | TRBJ1-5 | TRBV20-1 | TGCAGTGTAAGGGAACAGGGCAATCAGCCCCAGCATTTT | CSVREQGNQPQHF
TRBD2 | . | TRBJ2-7 | TRBV20-1 | TGCAGTGCTAGTAGTTCGGGACTAGCGGGAGCCATGCGCTACGAGCAGTACTTC | CSASSSGLAGAMRYEQYF
. | many | TRBJ1-5 | TRBV28 | TGTGCCAGCAGTCCCCCGGGACACCTCAGGAGTAGCAATCAGCCCCAGCATTTT | CASSPPGHLRSSNQPQHF
. | few | TRBJ2-7 | TRBV27 | TGTGCCAGCAGTCCCCCGGAACGATCCTACGAGCAGTACTTC | CASSPPERSYEQYF
. | many | TRBJ2-6 | TRBV28 | TGTGCCAGCAGGCCGAGACCCGGACAGACCTCTGGGGCCAACGTCCTGACTTTC | CASRPRPGQTSGANVLTF
TRBD1 | many | TRBJ1-5 | TRBV30 | TGTGCCTGGAGTGCGCTAGGACAGGGGCCGCAGCAGCCCCAGCATTTT | CAWSALGQGPQQPQHF
. | . | TRBJ2-5 | TRBV24-1 | TGTGCCACCAGGGACCAAGAGACCCAGTACTTC | CATRDQETQYF
TRBD1 | many | TRBJ2-5 | TRBV6-1 | TGTGCCAGCAGTGAGACAGGGAATACAGAGACCCAGTACTTC | CASSETGNTETQYF
. | many | TRBJ1-5 | TRBV28 | TGTGCCAGCAGCTTATGGGGTAGCAATCAGCCCCAGCATTTT | CASSLWGSNQPQHF
. | . | TRBJ1-5 | TRBV15 | TGTGCCACCAGCAGAGATTCTGGCCAGCCCCAGCATTTT | CATSRDSGQPQHF
. | many | TRBJ1-1 | TRBV3-1 | TGTGCCAGCAGCCAAGCAAGTCCTCCGTTGGGTAACACTGAAGCTTTCTTT | CASSQASPPLGNTEAFF
TRBD1 | . | TRBJ2-5 | TRBV13 | TGTGCCAGCAGCCTCCGGACAGGGGGGCGCCAAGAGACCCAGTACTTC | CASSLRTGGRQETQYF
TRBD1 | . | TRBJ2-5 | TRBV7-3 | TGTGCCAGCAGCTCAGGACAGGGTGGTCCGGAGACCCAGTACTTC | CASSSGQGGPETQYF
TRBD1 | . | TRBJ2-7 | TRBV28 | TGTGCCAGCAGTTTGCAGGGGGAGCGCAACGAGCAGTACTTC | CASSLQGERNEQYF